This T cell receptor beta chain was recorded in a study of blood T cells in healthy people across ages. General study points: Among long-lived donors, naive CD4+ cells were more numerous and diversity higher than in aged donors. Not knowing donor CMV status may have confounded expanded clonotype changes.

From germline, CDR1 is PRHDT and CDR2 FYEKMQ (reference sequence). This CDR3 spans 13 amino acids. V was pared by 3 bases and J by 5 bases, with 8 bases between. On this clonotype: Its specificity is not known.

Primed by a sample-barcoded 5' primer and a J-beta primer mix, a second PCR proceeded for about 6 to 11 cycles. TCRdb re-called the 5' RACE reads through MiXCR, storing one row per CDR3 protein. The data hold about 640,000 distinct CDR3 sequences, with about 53% observed a single time. Russia was home to the donors, healthy Caucasian individuals aged about 6 to 90. Approximately 10 milliliters of peripheral blood were drawn from each donor into EDTA-treated tubes. The sample taken for sequencing was blood. The sequence derives from a man aged 55 to 70 in good health. This chain links TRBV13 with TRBJ2-1; no definite D call. DNA of the CDR3: TGTGCCAGCAGCTTGCTTAGGGACAATGAGCAGTTCTTC. Translating it yields CASSLLRDNEQFF.